The clone carrying this T cell receptor beta chain was seen a handful of times. Antigen unknown. The length of the CDR3 is 15 residues. The V gene lost 4 bases and the J gene lost 4 bases, with 16 bases spanning the gap. Germline loops: CDR1 LGHDT, CDR2 YNNKEL (reference sequence). This entry is derived from a study of blood T cells in healthy people across ages. Points from the study as a whole: It was held that diversity estimates obtained from one million T cells represented underestimates. Compared with aged donors, long-lived donors showed fewer expanded clones, suggesting selection. In the absence of known donor CMV status, changes in expanded clonotypes were possibly confounded.

A second roughly 6 to 11 cycle PCR used barcoded and J-beta primers. Every cDNA was tagged by a template-switch adaptor with 12 random nucleotides. Using its own MiXCR run on the 5' RACE reads, TCRdb lists one record per CDR3 protein. The sample yields over 600,000 distinct CDR3 sequences, less than 45% seen once. Material: blood. The rearrangement joins TRBV3-1 to TRBJ1-2, with D unresolved. The TCR originated in a man at least 80 years old in good health. CDR3 sequence reads: CASSLRQSPSYGYTF. The CDR3 DNA sequence: TGTGCCAGCAGCCTCAGACAATCACCTTCCTATGGCTACACCTTC.